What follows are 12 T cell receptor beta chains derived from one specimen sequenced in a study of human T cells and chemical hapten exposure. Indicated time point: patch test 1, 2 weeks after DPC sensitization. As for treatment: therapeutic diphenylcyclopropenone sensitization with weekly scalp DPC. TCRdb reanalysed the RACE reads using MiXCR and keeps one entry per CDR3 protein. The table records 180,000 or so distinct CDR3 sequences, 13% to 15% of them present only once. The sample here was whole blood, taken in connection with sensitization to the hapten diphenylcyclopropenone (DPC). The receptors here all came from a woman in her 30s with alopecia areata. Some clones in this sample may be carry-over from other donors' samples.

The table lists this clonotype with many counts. CDR3 coding DNA: TGTGCCAGCAGCCAATCAGTAAAATGGGACTATAAGGACAATGAGCAGTTCTTC. Translated, it gives CASSQSVKWDYKDNEQFF. The V call is TRBV14, the J call TRBJ2-1; 7 bases fit TRBD2. V shed 2 bases, J shed 5 bases, and the junction held 15 bases outside the gene matches. CDR1 and CDR2 from the germline V gene are SGHDN and FVKESK. The CDR3 spans 18 residues.

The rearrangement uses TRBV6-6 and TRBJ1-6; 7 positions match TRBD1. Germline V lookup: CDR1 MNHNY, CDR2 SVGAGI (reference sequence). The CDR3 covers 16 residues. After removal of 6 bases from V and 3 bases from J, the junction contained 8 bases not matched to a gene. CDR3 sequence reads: CASRPIGQDYNSPLHF. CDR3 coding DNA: TGTGCCAGCAGACCCATAGGACAGGACTATAATTCACCCCTCCACTTT.

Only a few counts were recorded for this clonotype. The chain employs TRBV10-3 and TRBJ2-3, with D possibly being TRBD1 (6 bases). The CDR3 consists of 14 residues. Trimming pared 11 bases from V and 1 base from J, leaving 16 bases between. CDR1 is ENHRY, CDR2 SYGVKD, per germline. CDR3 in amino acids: CAAMQGPGTDTQYF. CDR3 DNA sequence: TGTGCCGCCATGCAGGGGCCTGGCACAGATACGCAGTATTTT.

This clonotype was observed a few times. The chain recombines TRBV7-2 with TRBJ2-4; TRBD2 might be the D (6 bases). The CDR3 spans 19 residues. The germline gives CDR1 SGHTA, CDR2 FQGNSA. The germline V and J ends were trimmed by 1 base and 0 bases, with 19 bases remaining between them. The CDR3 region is CASSLVLGSGELAKNIQYF. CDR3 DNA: TGTGCCAGCAGCTTAGTTTTGGGTTCGGGGGAACTAGCCAAAAACATTCAGTACTTC.

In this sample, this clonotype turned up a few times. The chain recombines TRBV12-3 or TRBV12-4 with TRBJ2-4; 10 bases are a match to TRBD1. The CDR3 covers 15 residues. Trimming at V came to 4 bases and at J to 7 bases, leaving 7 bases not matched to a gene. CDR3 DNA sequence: TGTGCCAGCAGTTCGACCGGGACAGGGGTGAACATTCAGTACTTC. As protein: CASSSTGTGVNIQYF.

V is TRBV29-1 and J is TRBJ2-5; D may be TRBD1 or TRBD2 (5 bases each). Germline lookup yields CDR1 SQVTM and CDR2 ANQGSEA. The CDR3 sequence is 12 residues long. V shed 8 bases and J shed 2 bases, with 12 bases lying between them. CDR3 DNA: TGCAGCATTGGGGGTAGGCAAGAGACCCAGTACTTC. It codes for CSIGGRQETQYF.

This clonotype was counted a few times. The CDR3 DNA reads as TGTGCCAGCAGCCTCGGACAGTCGATCTCCTACGAGCAGTACTTC. Its protein product is CASSLGQSISYEQYF. This chain links TRBV3-1 with TRBJ2-7, with a weak D call TRBD1 (6 bases). This CDR3 spans 15 amino acids. V was clipped by 4 bases and J by 0 bases, with 13 bases between them. CDR1 is LGHDT, CDR2 YNNKEL, per germline (reference sequence).

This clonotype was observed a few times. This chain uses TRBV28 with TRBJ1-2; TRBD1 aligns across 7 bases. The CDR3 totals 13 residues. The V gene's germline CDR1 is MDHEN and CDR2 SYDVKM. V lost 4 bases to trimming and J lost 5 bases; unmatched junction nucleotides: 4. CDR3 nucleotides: TGTGCCAGCAGTTCGAGGGGGCGGTATGGCTACACCTTC. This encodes CASSSRGRYGYTF.

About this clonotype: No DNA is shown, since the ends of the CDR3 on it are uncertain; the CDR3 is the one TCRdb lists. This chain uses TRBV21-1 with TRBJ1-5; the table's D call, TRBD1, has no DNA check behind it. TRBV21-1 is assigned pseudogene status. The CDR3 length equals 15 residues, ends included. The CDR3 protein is CASRNWGTGNQPQHF.

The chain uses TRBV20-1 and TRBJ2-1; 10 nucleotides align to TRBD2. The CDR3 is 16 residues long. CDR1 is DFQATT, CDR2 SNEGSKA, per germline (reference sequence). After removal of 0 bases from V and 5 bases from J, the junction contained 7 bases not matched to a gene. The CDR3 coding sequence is TGCAGTGCTAGAGATAGGACTAGCGGTTGGAACAATGAGCAGTTCTTC. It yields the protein CSARDRTSGWNNEQFF.

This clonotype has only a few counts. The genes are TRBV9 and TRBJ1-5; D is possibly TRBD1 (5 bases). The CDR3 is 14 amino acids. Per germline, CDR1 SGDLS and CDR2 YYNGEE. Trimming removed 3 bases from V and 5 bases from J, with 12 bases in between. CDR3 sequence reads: CASSAGGGDQPQHF. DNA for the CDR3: TGTGCCAGCAGCGCTGGGGGGGGAGATCAGCCCCAGCATTTT.

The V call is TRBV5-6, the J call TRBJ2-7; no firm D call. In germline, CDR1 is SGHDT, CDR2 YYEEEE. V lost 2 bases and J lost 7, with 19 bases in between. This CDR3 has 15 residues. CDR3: CASSLLSLTEWEQYF. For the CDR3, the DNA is TGTGCCAGCAGCTTACTATCCCTAACTGAGTGGGAGCAGTACTTC.